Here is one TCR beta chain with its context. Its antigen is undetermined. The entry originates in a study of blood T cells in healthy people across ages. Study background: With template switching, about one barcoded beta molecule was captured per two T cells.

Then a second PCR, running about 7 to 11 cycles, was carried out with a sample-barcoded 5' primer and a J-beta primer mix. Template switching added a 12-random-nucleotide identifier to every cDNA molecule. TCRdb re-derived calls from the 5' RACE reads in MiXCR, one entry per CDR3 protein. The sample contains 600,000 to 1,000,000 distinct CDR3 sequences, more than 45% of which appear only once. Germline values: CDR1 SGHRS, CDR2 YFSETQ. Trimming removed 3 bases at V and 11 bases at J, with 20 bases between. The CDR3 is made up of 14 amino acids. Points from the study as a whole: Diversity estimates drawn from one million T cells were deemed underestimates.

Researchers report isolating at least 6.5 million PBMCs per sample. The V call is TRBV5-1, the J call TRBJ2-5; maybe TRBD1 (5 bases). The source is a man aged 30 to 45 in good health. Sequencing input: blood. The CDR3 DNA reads TGCGCCAGCAGCTCCTTGTCAGGGAACAATGAGCAGTACTTC. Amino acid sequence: CASSSLSGNNEQYF.